Detailed here is one T cell receptor beta chain. What it recognizes is unknown. There are 11 residues in the CDR3. Trimming cost V 6 bases and J 6 bases, with 11 bases left between them. The germline V gene encodes CDR1 SQVTM and CDR2 ANQGSEA. The entry originates in a study of shared clonotypes between healthy human individuals. Study-level points and caveats: The study found roughly 5% of naive CD4 clonotypes shared across a handful of donors.

Original processing methods: From ImmunoSEQ came sequences covering only the junction and carrying no quality scores, so filtering differed. Data came from immunoSEQ multiplex PCR; TCRdb stores just in-frame clones and leaves some out. V, J and clone size are taken as reported in that table, and D and trimming were inferred from the DNA itself. The sample shows roughly 700,000 clones, under 80% of them seen only once. This clonotype was sampled from a woman in her 30s in good health. This rearrangement joins TRBV29-1 to TRBJ1-2; D is ambiguous. The sequencing sample was made of memory CD4+ T cells sorted from blood. As for subset: CD45RA-negative fraction. CDR3 in DNA: TGCAGCGTCCGGACTCCGAATGGCTACACCTTC. Translating it yields CSVRTPNGYTF. Variable domain in full (rest from reference TRBV29-1 and TRBJ1-2): SAVISQKPSRDICQRGTSLTIQCQVDSQVTMMFWYRQQPGQSLTLIATANQGSEATYESGFVIDKFPISRPNLTFSTLTVSNMSPEDSSIYLCSVRTPNGYTFGSGTRLTVV.